Listed below are T cell receptor beta chains from one sample, sequenced in a study of metastatic and nonmetastatic thyroid tumors. TCRdb re-called the PCR reads through MiXCR. The data hold under 9,000 clones, with 44% observed a single time. Sample: tumor tissue. These receptors came from a male donor with papillary thyroid cancer or a benign thyroid nodule (not recorded which). Some clones in this sample may be carry-over from other donors' samples. Each CDR3 is given with its conserved first and last residue. The D gene is left open where the match is weak. Clone size appears in some rows only: once, few, many, or a class for an expanded clone.

CDR3 length: 19; clone size: .; D gene: TRBD1; V gene: TRBV3-1; J gene: TRBJ1-1; CDR3 protein: CASSPQMKGTGDQLAKAFF; CDR3 DNA: TGTGCCAGCAGCCCCCAAATGAAGGGGACAGGGGATCAGCTGGCGAAAGCTTTCTTT
CDR3 length: 14; clone size: .; D gene: .; V gene: TRBV20-1; J gene: TRBJ2-7; CDR3 protein: CSASRAVDSYEQYF; CDR3 DNA: TGCAGTGCTAGTAGGGCTGTGGATTCCTACGAGCAGTACTTC
CDR3 length: 13; clone size: .; D gene: TRBD2; V gene: TRBV20-1; J gene: TRBJ2-7; CDR3 protein: CSAAPGTIGEQYF; CDR3 DNA: TGCAGTGCTGCCCCCGGGACTATAGGGGAGCAGTACTTC
CDR3 length: 15; clone size: few; D gene: TRBD1; V gene: TRBV2; J gene: TRBJ2-7; CDR3 protein: CASSLKAQGAYEQYF; CDR3 DNA: TGTGCCAGCAGTTTAAAGGCCCAGGGGGCCTACGAGCAGTACTTC
CDR3 length: 16; clone size: .; D gene: TRBD1; V gene: TRBV5-1; J gene: TRBJ1-2; CDR3 protein: CASSLVLGQRIYGYTF; CDR3 DNA: TGCGCCAGCAGCTTGGTCTTGGGACAGAGGATCTATGGCTACACCTTC
CDR3 length: 15; clone size: .; D gene: .; V gene: TRBV6-4; J gene: TRBJ1-2; CDR3 protein: CASSDGTTESYGYTF; CDR3 DNA: TGTGCCAGCAGTGACGGGACGACCGAGTCCTATGGCTACACCTTC
CDR3 length: 17; clone size: .; D gene: .; V gene: TRBV28; J gene: TRBJ1-5; CDR3 protein: CASSLEHGVYSNQPQHF; CDR3 DNA: TGTGCCAGCAGTTTAGAACACGGGGTTTATAGCAATCAGCCCCAGCATTTT
CDR3 length: 15; clone size: once; D gene: TRBD2; V gene: TRBV11-2; J gene: TRBJ2-1; CDR3 protein: CASNPGGTRYNEQFF; CDR3 DNA: TGTGCCAGCAACCCAGGAGGGACTAGGTACAATGAGCAGTTCTTC
CDR3 length: 15; clone size: .; D gene: TRBD2; V gene: TRBV20-1; J gene: TRBJ2-1; CDR3 protein: CSADNGLAGGDEQFF; CDR3 DNA: TGCAGTGCTGATAACGGACTAGCGGGAGGCGATGAGCAGTTCTTC
CDR3 length: 16; clone size: medium-sized; D gene: .; V gene: TRBV3-1; J gene: TRBJ1-2; CDR3 protein: CASRLTLDSTNYGYTF; CDR3 DNA: TGTGCCAGCAGACTAACCCTCGACAGTACTAACTATGGCTACACCTTC
CDR3 length: 17; clone size: .; D gene: TRBD1; V gene: TRBV7-9; J gene: TRBJ1-4; CDR3 protein: CASSPRDRGPLSEKLFF; CDR3 DNA: TGTGCCAGCAGCCCACGGGACAGGGGGCCTTTGAGTGAAAAACTGTTTTTT
CDR3 length: 15; clone size: medium-sized; D gene: TRBD1; V gene: TRBV5-1; J gene: TRBJ1-1; CDR3 protein: CASSFRGQMNTEAFF; CDR3 DNA: TGCGCCAGCAGCTTTAGGGGACAGATGAACACTGAAGCTTTCTTT
CDR3 length: 13; clone size: .; D gene: .; V gene: TRBV6-1; J gene: TRBJ1-6; CDR3 protein: CASRNRQNSPLHF; CDR3 DNA: TGTGCCAGCAGAAATCGACAGAATTCACCCCTCCACTTT
CDR3 length: 15; clone size: .; D gene: TRBD1; V gene: TRBV18; J gene: TRBJ1-1; CDR3 protein: CASSHRDRPNTEAFF; CDR3 DNA: TGTGCCAGCTCCCATAGGGACAGGCCGAACACTGAAGCTTTCTTT
CDR3 length: 13; clone size: few; D gene: .; V gene: TRBV10-1; J gene: TRBJ2-7; CDR3 protein: CASSDSGSYEQYF; CDR3 DNA: TGCGCCAGCAGTGATAGCGGCTCCTACGAGCAGTACTTC
CDR3 length: 18; clone size: few; D gene: TRBD2; V gene: TRBV6-2/TRBV6-3; J gene: TRBJ2-5; CDR3 protein: CASSGITEPGLGGSTQYF; CDR3 DNA: TGTGCCAGCAGCGGAATAACCGAACCGGGACTAGGCGGATCGACCCAGTACTTC
CDR3 length: 14; clone size: medium-sized; D gene: .; V gene: TRBV9; J gene: TRBJ2-3; CDR3 protein: CASSVGWGTDTQYF; CDR3 DNA: TGTGCCAGCAGCGTAGGATGGGGGACAGATACGCAGTATTTT
CDR3 length: 13; clone size: .; D gene: .; V gene: TRBV20-1; J gene: TRBJ2-7; CDR3 protein: CSAPGAGNYEQYF; CDR3 DNA: TGCAGTGCTCCCGGGGCGGGAAACTACGAGCAGTACTTC
CDR3 length: 17; clone size: few; D gene: .; V gene: TRBV27; J gene: TRBJ2-1; CDR3 protein: CASRHRKISGIYNEQFF; CDR3 DNA: TGTGCCAGCAGACACCGCAAAATCTCCGGGATCTACAATGAGCAGTTCTTC
CDR3 length: 14; clone size: .; D gene: .; V gene: TRBV29-1; J gene: TRBJ2-2; CDR3 protein: CSVDSGKNTGELFF; CDR3 DNA: TGCAGCGTTGATTCTGGGAAGAACACCGGGGAGCTGTTTTTT
CDR3 length: 15; clone size: .; D gene: .; V gene: TRBV6-1; J gene: TRBJ1-1; CDR3 protein: CASSKTQGTNTEAFF; CDR3 DNA: TGTGCCAGCAGTAAGACACAGGGAACGAACACTGAAGCTTTCTTT
CDR3 length: 15; clone size: once; D gene: TRBD1; V gene: TRBV4-2; J gene: TRBJ1-1; CDR3 protein: CASSLDRAGGTEAFF; CDR3 DNA: TGTGCCAGCAGCCTTGACAGGGCGGGCGGCACTGAAGCTTTCTTT
CDR3 length: 16; clone size: .; D gene: TRBD1; V gene: TRBV27; J gene: TRBJ2-1; CDR3 protein: CASSLRRYRGQDEQFF; CDR3 DNA: TGTGCCAGCAGTTTAAGACGTTACAGGGGGCAGGATGAGCAGTTCTTC
CDR3 length: 15; clone size: .; D gene: .; V gene: TRBV6-5; J gene: TRBJ2-1; CDR3 protein: CASSYPTANLDEQFF; CDR3 DNA: TGTGCCAGCAGTTACCCGACCGCAAACCTTGATGAGCAGTTCTTC
CDR3 length: 16; clone size: .; D gene: TRBD1; V gene: TRBV5-1; J gene: TRBJ1-1; CDR3 protein: CASSLTATGLRTEAFF; CDR3 DNA: TGCGCCAGCAGCTTGACTGCGACAGGGCTGAGAACTGAAGCTTTCTTT
CDR3 length: 14; clone size: .; D gene: .; V gene: TRBV6-1; J gene: TRBJ1-2; CDR3 protein: CASISVDGSYGYTF; CDR3 DNA: TGTGCCAGCATCTCCGTTGACGGTAGCTATGGCTACACCTTC
CDR3 length: 13; clone size: few; D gene: .; V gene: TRBV4-2; J gene: TRBJ1-1; CDR3 protein: CASSQTPSTEAFF; CDR3 DNA: TGTGCCAGCAGCCAAACCCCGAGCACTGAAGCTTTCTTT
CDR3 length: 14; clone size: .; D gene: .; V gene: TRBV28; J gene: TRBJ1-2; CDR3 protein: CASSTPQDNYGYTF; CDR3 DNA: TGTGCCAGCAGCACCCCCCAGGATAACTATGGCTACACCTTC
CDR3 length: 13; clone size: few; D gene: TRBD2; V gene: TRBV6-4; J gene: TRBJ2-2; CDR3 protein: CASSSGSTGELFF; CDR3 DNA: TGTGCCAGCAGTAGCGGGAGCACCGGGGAGCTGTTTTTT
CDR3 length: 14; clone size: .; D gene: .; V gene: TRBV7-2; J gene: TRBJ2-2; CDR3 protein: CASSFPREGGELFF; CDR3 DNA: TGTGCCAGCAGCTTTCCTAGGGAAGGCGGGGAGCTGTTTTTT
CDR3 length: 12; clone size: few; D gene: .; V gene: TRBV6-2/TRBV6-3; J gene: TRBJ1-1; CDR3 protein: CASSYSRTEAFF; CDR3 DNA: TGTGCCAGCAGTTACTCTAGGACAGAAGCTTTCTTT
CDR3 length: 16; clone size: .; D gene: .; V gene: TRBV4-1; J gene: TRBJ2-2; CDR3 protein: CASSQGTASNTGELFF; CDR3 DNA: TGCGCCAGCAGCCAAGGGACAGCGTCGAACACCGGGGAGCTGTTTTTT
CDR3 length: 12; clone size: many; D gene: .; V gene: TRBV9; J gene: TRBJ2-7; CDR3 protein: CASSPGGAEQYF; CDR3 DNA: TGTGCCAGCAGCCCAGGGGGGGCCGAGCAGTACTTC
CDR3 length: 15; clone size: medium-sized; D gene: .; V gene: TRBV6-1; J gene: TRBJ1-4; CDR3 protein: CASSAHSVPNEKLFF; CDR3 DNA: TGTGCCAGCAGTGCCCACAGCGTGCCTAATGAAAAACTGTTTTTT
CDR3 length: 14; clone size: .; D gene: .; V gene: TRBV4-1; J gene: TRBJ1-1; CDR3 protein: CASSPPRMNTEAFF; CDR3 DNA: TGCGCCAGCAGCCCCCCGCGTATGAACACTGAAGCTTTCTTT
CDR3 length: 15; clone size: .; D gene: TRBD2; V gene: TRBV6-1; J gene: TRBJ2-5; CDR3 protein: CASSSKTSAQETQYF; CDR3 DNA: TGTGCCAGCAGCTCGAAGACTAGCGCCCAAGAGACCCAGTACTTC
CDR3 length: 18; clone size: few; D gene: .; V gene: TRBV20-1; J gene: TRBJ1-6; CDR3 protein: CSARRSPALRDRNSPLHF; CDR3 DNA: TGCAGTGCTAGGCGTTCCCCCGCCCTCAGGGATCGCAATTCACCCCTCCACTTT
CDR3 length: 15; clone size: few; D gene: .; V gene: TRBV7-3; J gene: TRBJ2-1; CDR3 protein: CASSSQGASYNEQFF; CDR3 DNA: TGTGCCAGCAGCTCCCAGGGTGCCTCCTACAATGAGCAGTTCTTC
CDR3 length: 12; clone size: .; D gene: TRBD1; V gene: TRBV28; J gene: TRBJ1-2; CDR3 protein: CASEGGANGYTF; CDR3 DNA: TGTGCCAGCGAAGGGGGCGCGAATGGCTACACCTTC
CDR3 length: 12; clone size: once; D gene: .; V gene: TRBV11-2; J gene: TRBJ1-2; CDR3 protein: CASSLVRYGYTF; CDR3 DNA: TGTGCCAGCAGCTTAGTTCGCTATGGCTACACCTTC
CDR3 length: 15; clone size: few; D gene: .; V gene: TRBV6-1; J gene: TRBJ1-2; CDR3 protein: CASSEISAGNYGYTF; CDR3 DNA: TGTGCCAGCAGTGAAATCTCAGCTGGTAACTATGGCTACACCTTC
CDR3 length: 13; clone size: large; D gene: .; V gene: TRBV12-5; J gene: TRBJ1-2; CDR3 protein: CASVADSADGYTF; CDR3 DNA: TGTGCTAGTGTCGCTGACAGCGCGGATGGCTACACCTTC
CDR3 length: 13; clone size: .; D gene: .; V gene: TRBV6-2/TRBV6-3; J gene: TRBJ2-2; CDR3 protein: CASSYSETGELFF; CDR3 DNA: TGTGCCAGCAGTTACTCGGAAACCGGGGAGCTGTTTTTT
CDR3 length: 14; clone size: .; D gene: .; V gene: TRBV6-2/TRBV6-3; J gene: TRBJ1-2; CDR3 protein: CASGKDGRGYGYTF; CDR3 DNA: TGTGCCAGCGGAAAAGACGGCCGGGGCTATGGCTACACCTTC
CDR3 length: 14; clone size: few; D gene: .; V gene: TRBV2; J gene: TRBJ2-7; CDR3 protein: CASSEWQGPYEQYF; CDR3 DNA: TGTGCCAGCAGTGAATGGCAGGGGCCCTACGAGCAGTACTTC
CDR3 length: 12; clone size: few; D gene: TRBD1; V gene: TRBV9; J gene: TRBJ1-2; CDR3 protein: CASSGDRLGYTF; CDR3 DNA: TGTGCCAGCAGCGGGGACAGATTGGGCTACACCTTC
CDR3 length: 15; clone size: .; D gene: TRBD1; V gene: TRBV20-1; J gene: TRBJ2-1; CDR3 protein: CSAHAGTGINNEQFF; CDR3 DNA: TGCAGTGCTCATGCCGGGACAGGGATTAACAATGAGCAGTTCTTC
CDR3 length: 11; clone size: few; D gene: .; V gene: TRBV10-3; J gene: TRBJ2-3; CDR3 protein: CAISGDDTQYF; CDR3 DNA: TGTGCCATCAGTGGCGACGATACGCAGTATTTT
CDR3 length: 16; clone size: .; D gene: .; V gene: TRBV4-2; J gene: TRBJ2-2; CDR3 protein: CASSQGVGGNTGELFF; CDR3 DNA: TGTGCCAGCAGCCAAGGCGTGGGGGGGAACACCGGGGAGCTGTTTTTT